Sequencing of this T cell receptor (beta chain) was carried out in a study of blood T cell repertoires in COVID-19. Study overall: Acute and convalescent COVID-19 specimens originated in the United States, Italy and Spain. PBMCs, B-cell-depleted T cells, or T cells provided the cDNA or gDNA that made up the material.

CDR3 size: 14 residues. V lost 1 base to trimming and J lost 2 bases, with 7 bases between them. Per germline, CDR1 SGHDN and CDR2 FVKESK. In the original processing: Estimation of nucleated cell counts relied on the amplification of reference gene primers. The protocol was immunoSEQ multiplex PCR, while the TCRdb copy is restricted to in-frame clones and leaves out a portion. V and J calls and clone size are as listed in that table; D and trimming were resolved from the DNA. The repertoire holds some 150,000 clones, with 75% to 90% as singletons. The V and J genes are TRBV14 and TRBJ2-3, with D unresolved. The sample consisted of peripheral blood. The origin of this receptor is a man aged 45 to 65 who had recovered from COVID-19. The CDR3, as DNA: TGTGCCAGCAGCCAAGTCCAGATCACAGATACGCAGTATTTT. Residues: CASSQVQITDTQYF.